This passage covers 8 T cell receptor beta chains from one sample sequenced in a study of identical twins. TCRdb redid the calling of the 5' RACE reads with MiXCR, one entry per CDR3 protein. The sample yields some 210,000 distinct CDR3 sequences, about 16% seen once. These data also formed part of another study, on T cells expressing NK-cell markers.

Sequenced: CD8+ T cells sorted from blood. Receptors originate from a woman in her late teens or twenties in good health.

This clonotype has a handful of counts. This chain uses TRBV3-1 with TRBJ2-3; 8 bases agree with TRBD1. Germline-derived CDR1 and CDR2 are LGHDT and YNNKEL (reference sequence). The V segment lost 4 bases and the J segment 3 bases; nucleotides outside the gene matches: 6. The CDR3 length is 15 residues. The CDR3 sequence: CASSPGTGSTDTQYF. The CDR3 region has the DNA TGTGCCAGCAGCCCCGGGACAGGCTCGACAGATACGCAGTATTTT.

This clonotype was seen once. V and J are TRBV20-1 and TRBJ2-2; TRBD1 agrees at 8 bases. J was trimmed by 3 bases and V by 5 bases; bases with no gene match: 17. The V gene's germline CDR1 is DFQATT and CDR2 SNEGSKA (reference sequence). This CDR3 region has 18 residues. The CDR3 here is CSAHLSGGHGLDTGELFF. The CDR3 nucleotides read TGCAGTGCTCACCTATCAGGGGGCCATGGGTTGGACACCGGGGAGCTGTTTTTT.

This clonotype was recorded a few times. The CDR3 DNA is TGTGCCACCTTCCAAAGCGATACCTACGATTTTGAGCAGTACTTC. The encoded protein is CATFQSDTYDFEQYF. The V and J genes are TRBV28 and TRBJ2-7; D is ambiguous. V was trimmed by 10 bases and J by 7 bases, leaving 26 bases between them. CDR3 size: 15 residues. Germline values: CDR1 MDHEN, CDR2 SYDVKM.

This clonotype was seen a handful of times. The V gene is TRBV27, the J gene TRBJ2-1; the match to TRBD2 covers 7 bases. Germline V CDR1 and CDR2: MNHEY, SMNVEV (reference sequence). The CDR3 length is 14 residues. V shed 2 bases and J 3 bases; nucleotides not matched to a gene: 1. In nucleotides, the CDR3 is TGTGCCAGCAGTTTAAGCGGGGTCTACAATGAGCAGTTCTTC. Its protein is CASSLSGVYNEQFF.

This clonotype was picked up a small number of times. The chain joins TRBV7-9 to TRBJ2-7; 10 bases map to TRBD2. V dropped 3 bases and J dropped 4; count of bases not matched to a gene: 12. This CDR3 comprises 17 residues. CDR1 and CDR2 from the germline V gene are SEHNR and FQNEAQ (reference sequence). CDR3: CASSFQAAGGWMYEQYF. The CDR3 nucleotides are TGTGCCAGCAGCTTTCAAGCAGCGGGAGGGTGGATGTACGAGCAGTACTTC.

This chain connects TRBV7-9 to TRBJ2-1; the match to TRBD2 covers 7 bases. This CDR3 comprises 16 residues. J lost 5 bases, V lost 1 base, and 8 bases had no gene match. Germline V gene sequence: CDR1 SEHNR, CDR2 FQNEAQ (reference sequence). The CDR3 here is CASSLVKFREDNEQFF. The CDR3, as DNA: TGTGCCAGCAGCTTAGTGAAGTTCCGGGAGGACAATGAGCAGTTCTTC.

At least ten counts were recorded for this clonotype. CDR3 sequence (DNA): TGTGCCAGCAGCCAAGGAACAGTGGGAGATACGCAGTATTTT. The encoded protein is CASSQGTVGDTQYF. The chain carries TRBV14 and TRBJ2-3; the D is unclear. The CDR3 is 14 amino acids. The ends were cut back, 1 base at V and 5 bases at J, with 10 bases in the middle. Germline V gives CDR1 SGHDN, CDR2 FVKESK.

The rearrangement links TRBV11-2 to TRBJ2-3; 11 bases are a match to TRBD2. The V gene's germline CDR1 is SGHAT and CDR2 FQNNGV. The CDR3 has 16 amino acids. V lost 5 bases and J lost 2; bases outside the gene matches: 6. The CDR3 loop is CASSGRTSGHTDTQYF. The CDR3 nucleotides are TGTGCCAGCAGCGGAAGGACTAGCGGGCACACAGATACGCAGTATTTT.